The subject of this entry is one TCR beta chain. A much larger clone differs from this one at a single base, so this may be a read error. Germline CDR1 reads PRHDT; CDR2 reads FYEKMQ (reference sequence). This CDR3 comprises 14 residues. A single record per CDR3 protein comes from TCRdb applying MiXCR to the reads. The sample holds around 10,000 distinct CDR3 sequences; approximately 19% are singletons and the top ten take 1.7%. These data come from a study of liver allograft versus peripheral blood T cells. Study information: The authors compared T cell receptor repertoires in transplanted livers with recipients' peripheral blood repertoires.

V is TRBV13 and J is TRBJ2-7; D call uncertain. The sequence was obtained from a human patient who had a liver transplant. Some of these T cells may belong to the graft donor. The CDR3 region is CVSRKWGHTTEQYF. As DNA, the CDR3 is TGTGTCAGCCGAAAGTGGGGTCACACGACCGAGCAGTACTTC.